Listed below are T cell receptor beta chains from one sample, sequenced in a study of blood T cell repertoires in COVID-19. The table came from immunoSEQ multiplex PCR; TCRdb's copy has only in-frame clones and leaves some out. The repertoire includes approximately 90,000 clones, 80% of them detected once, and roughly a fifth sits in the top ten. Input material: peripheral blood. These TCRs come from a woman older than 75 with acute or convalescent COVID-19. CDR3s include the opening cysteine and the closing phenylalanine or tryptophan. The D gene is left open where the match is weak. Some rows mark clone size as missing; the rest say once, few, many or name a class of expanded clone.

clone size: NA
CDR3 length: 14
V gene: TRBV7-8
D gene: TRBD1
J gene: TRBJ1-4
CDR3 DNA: TGTGCCAGCACGAAGGGGGCGACTAATGAAAAACTGTTTTTT
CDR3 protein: CASTKGATNEKLFF

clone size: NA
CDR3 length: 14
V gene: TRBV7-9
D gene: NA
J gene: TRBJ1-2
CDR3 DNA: TGTGCCAGCAGCCCGCACCGGGGGGGTTATGGCTACACCTTC
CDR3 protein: CASSPHRGGYGYTF

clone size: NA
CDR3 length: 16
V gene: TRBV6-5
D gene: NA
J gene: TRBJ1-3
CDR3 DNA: TGTGCCAGCAGTTACAGGAGCGGGCCCTCTGGAAACACCATATATTTT
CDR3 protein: CASSYRSGPSGNTIYF

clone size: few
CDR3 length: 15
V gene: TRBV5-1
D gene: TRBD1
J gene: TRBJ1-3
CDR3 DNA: TGCGCCAGCAGCCCGGACAGGCGCTCTGGAAACACCATATATTTT
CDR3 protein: CASSPDRRSGNTIYF

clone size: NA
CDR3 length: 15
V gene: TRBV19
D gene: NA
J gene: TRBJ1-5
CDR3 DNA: TGTGCCAGTAGTATACGGAGGGTAAGGAATCAGCCCCAGCATTTT
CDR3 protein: CASSIRRVRNQPQHF

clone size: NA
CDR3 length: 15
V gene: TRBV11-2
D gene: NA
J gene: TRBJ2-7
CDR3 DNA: TGTGCCAGCAGCTTAGGGACGCCGGGGGCCTACGAGCAGTACTTC
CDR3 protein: CASSLGTPGAYEQYF

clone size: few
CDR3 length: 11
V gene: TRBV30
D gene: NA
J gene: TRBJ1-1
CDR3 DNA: TGTGCCTGGGACTCAGGGGTCAGGGCTTTCTTT
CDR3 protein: CAWDSGVRAFF

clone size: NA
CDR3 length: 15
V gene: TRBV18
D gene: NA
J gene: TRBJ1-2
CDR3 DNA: TGTGCCAGCTCACCGACAGATCTGGGCGGCTATGGCTACACCTTC
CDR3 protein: CASSPTDLGGYGYTF

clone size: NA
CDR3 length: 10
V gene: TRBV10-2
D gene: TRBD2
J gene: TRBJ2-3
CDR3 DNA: TGCGCCAGCAGTGAAGGACTAGCCTATTTT
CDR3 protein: CASSEGLAYF

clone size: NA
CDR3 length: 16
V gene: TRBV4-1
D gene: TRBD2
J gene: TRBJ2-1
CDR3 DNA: TGCGCCAGCAGCCAAGGGACTAGCGGGAGAAGCTATGAGCAGTTCTTC
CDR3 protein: CASSQGTSGRSYEQFF

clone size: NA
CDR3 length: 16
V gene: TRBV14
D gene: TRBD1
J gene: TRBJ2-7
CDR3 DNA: TGTGCCAGCAGCCAAGATTGGGGACAGGGGACCTACGAGCAGTACTTC
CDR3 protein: CASSQDWGQGTYEQYF

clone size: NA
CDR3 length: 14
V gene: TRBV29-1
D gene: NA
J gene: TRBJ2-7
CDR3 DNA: TGCAGCGTTGAAGATCCGCGACAAATCTACGAGCAGTACTTC
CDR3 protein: CSVEDPRQIYEQYF

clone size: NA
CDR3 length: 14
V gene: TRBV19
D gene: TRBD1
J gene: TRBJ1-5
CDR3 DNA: TGTGCCAGTACGAGGACAGGGGGCGTTCAGCCCCAGCATTTT
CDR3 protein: CASTRTGGVQPQHF

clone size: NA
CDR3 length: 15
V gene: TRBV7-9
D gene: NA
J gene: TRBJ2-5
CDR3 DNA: TGTGCCAGCAGACTCCTAGACTACCCGAAAGAGACCCAGTACTTC
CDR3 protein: CASRLLDYPKETQYF

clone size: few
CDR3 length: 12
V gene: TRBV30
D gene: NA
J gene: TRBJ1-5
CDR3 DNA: TGTGCCTGGACCACAGGGCGACAGCCCCAGCATTTT
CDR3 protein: CAWTTGRQPQHF

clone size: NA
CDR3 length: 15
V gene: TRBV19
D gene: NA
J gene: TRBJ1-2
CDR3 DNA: TGTGCCAGTATCCCAGGGACTGTGAATAACTATGGCTACACCTTC
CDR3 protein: CASIPGTVNNYGYTF

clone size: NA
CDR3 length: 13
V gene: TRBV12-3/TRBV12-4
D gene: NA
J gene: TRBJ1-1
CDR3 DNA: TGTGCCAGCAGTTTTGGGGGGAGAACTGAAGCTTTCTTT
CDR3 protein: CASSFGGRTEAFF

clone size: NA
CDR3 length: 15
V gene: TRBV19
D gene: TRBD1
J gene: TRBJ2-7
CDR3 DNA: TGTGCCAGTAGTATAGTGGGACAGGGACCCTACGAGCAGTACTTC
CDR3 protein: CASSIVGQGPYEQYF

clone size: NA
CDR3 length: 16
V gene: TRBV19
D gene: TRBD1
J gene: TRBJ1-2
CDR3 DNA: TGTGCCAGTAGTATGGATGGGACAGGGGGTTGGTATGGCTACACCTTC
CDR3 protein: CASSMDGTGGWYGYTF

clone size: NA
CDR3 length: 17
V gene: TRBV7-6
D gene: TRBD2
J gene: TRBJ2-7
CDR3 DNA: TGTGCCAGCAGCCCGGCCGGGACTAGCGGGGGGGTCTACGAGCAGTACTTC
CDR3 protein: CASSPAGTSGGVYEQYF

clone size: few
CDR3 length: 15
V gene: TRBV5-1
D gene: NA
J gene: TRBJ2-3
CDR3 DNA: TGCGCCAGCAGCTCGCGGGGATCTAGCACAGATACGCAGTATTTT
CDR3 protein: CASSSRGSSTDTQYF

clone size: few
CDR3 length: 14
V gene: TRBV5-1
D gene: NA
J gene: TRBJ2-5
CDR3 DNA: TGCGCCAGCAGCTTGGGGGCTAGCAAAGAGACCCAGTACTTC
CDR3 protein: CASSLGASKETQYF

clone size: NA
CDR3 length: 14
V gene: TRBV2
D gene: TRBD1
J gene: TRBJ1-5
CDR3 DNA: TGTGCCAGCAGTGACCAGGGGGCAGCTCAGCCCCAGCATTTT
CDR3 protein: CASSDQGAAQPQHF

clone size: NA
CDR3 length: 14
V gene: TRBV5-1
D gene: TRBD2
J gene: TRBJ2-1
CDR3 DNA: TGCGCCAGCAGCGCCGGGACTAACTACAATGAGCAGTTCTTC
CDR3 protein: CASSAGTNYNEQFF

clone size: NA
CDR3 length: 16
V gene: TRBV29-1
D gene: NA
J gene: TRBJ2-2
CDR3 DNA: TGCAGCGTGGTAAGCGGGACATCCCCGGACACCGGGGAGCTGTTTTTT
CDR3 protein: CSVVSGTSPDTGELFF

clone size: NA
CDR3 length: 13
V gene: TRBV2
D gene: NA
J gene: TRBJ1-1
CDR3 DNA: TGTGCCAGCAGTGGACAGACGAACACTGAAGCTTTCTTT
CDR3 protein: CASSGQTNTEAFF

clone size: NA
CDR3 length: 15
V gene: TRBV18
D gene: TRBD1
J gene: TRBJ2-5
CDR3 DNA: TGTGCCAGCTCGCCTACCTTGACAGGGTCTGAGACCCAGTACTTC
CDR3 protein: CASSPTLTGSETQYF

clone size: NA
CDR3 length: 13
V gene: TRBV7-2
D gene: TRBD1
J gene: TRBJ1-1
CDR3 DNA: TGTGCCAGCAGCTTAGGACAGGGGACTGAAGCTTTCTTT
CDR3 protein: CASSLGQGTEAFF

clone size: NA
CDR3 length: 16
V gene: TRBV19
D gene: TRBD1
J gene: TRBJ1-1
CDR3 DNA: TGTGCCAGTAGACAATTAAACAGGGGGCTGAACACTGAAGCTTTCTTT
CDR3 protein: CASRQLNRGLNTEAFF

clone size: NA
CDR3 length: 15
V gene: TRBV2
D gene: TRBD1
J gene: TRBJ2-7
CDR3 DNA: TGTGCCAGCAGGGACAGGGGGCCATCGGCCTACGAGCAGTACTTC
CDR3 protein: CASRDRGPSAYEQYF

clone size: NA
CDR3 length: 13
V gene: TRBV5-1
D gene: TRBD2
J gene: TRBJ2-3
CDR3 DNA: TGCGCCAGCAGCTTAGCGGGGCCAGATACGCAGTATTTT
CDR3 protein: CASSLAGPDTQYF

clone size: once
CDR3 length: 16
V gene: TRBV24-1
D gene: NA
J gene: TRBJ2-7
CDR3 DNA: TGTGCCACCAGGGCTATTAAGGGGGACCTTTCCTACGAGCAGTACTTC
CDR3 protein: CATRAIKGDLSYEQYF

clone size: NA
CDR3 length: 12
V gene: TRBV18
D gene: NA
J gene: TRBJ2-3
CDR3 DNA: TGTGCCAGCTCATCAGGGATGGATACGCAGTATTTT
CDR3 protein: CASSSGMDTQYF

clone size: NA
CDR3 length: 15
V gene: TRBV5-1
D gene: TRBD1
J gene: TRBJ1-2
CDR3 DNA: TGCGCCAGCAGCGTGGACAGGGACGGTTCCTATGGCTACACCTTC
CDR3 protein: CASSVDRDGSYGYTF

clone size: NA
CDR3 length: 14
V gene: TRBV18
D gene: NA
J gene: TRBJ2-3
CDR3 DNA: TGTGCCAGCTCACCAAACACCCACACAGATACGCAGTATTTT
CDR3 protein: CASSPNTHTDTQYF

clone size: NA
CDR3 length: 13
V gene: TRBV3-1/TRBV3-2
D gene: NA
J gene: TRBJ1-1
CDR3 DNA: TGTGCCAGCAGCCAAGATTCCAGGATCGAAGCTTTCTTT
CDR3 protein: CASSQDSRIEAFF

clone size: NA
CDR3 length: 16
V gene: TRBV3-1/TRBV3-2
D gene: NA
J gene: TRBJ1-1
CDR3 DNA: TGTGCCAGCAGCCAAAGGCCCCAGGGGCGTGGCACTGAAGCTTTCTTT
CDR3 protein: CASSQRPQGRGTEAFF

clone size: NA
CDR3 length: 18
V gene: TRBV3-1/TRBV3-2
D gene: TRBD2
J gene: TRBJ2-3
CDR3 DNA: TGTGCCAGCAGCCAAGGGGCTAGCGGGGGGATGTACACAGATACGCAGTATTTT
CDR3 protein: CASSQGASGGMYTDTQYF

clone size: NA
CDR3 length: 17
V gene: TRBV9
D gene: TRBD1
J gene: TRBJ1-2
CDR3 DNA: TGTGCCAGCAGCGTAGGAGGAGGCGGACAGGGGAACTATGGCTACACCTTC
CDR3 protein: CASSVGGGGQGNYGYTF

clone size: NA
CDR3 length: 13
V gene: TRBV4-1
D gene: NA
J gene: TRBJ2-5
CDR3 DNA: TGCGCCAGCAGCCGAACAGGATTAGAGACCCAGTACTTC
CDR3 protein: CASSRTGLETQYF

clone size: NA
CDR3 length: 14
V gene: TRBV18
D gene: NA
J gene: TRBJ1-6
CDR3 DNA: TGTGCCAGCTCAAGGGACATCCGAAATTCACCCCTCCACTTT
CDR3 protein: CASSRDIRNSPLHF

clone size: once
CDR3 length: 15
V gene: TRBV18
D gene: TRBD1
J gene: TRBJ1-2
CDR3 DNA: TGTGCCAGCTCACCGTCGGGACAGGCGAACTATGGCTACACCTTC
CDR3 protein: CASSPSGQANYGYTF

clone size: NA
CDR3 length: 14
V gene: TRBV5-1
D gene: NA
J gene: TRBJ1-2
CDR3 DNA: TGCGCCAGCAGACGCCAGGCGGGGAACTATGGCTACACCTTC
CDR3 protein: CASRRQAGNYGYTF

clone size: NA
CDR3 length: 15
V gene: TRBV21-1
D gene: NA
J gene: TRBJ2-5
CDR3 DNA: TGTGCCAGCAGCAACGGGCAGACAGGGGATGAGACCCAGTACTTC
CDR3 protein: CASSNGQTGDETQYF

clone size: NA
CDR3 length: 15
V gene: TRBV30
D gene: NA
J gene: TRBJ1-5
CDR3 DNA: TGTGCCTGGAGTGTATTAGGGGGTAGCAATCAGCCCCAGCATTTT
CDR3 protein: CAWSVLGGSNQPQHF

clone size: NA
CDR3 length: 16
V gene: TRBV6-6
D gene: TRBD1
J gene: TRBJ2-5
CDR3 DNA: TGTGCCAGCAGTCGAAAAACCGGGACAGCGAGGGAGACCCAGTACTTC
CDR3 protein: CASSRKTGTARETQYF

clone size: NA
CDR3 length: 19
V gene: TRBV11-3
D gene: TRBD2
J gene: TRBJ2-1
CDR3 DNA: TGTGCCAGCAGCTTAGATCCCATCTCTAGCGGGAGGGACTACAATGAGCAGTTCTTC
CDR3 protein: CASSLDPISSGRDYNEQFF

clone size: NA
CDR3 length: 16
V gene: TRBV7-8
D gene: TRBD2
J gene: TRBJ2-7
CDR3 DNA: TGTGCCTCTACCGGCGGGAGGGAATTTCTCTCCTACGAGCAGTACTTC
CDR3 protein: CASTGGREFLSYEQYF

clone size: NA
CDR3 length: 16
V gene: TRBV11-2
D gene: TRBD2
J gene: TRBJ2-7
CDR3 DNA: TGTGCCAGCAGTCCACTCCCTAGCGGGGGGGCCTACGAGCAGTACTTC
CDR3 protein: CASSPLPSGGAYEQYF

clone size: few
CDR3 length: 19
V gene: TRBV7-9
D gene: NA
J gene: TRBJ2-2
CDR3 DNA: TGTGCCAGCAGCCTAATTGTGGGGCGGCTAGTCCCGAACACCGGGGAGCTGTTTTTT
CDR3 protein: CASSLIVGRLVPNTGELFF

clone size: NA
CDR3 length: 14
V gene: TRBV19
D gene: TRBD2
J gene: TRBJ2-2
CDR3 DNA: TGTGCCAGTGGGACTAGCGGCATAACCGGGGAGCTGTTTTTT
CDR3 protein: CASGTSGITGELFF

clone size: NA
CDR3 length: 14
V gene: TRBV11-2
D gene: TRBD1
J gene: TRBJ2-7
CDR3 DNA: TGTGCCAGCAGCTTAGCGGACAGGGTCTACGAGCAGTACTTC
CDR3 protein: CASSLADRVYEQYF

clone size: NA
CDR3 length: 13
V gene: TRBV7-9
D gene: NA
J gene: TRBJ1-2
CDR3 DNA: TGTGCCAGCAGTCGAGCGCGGATCGATGGCTACACCTTC
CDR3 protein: CASSRARIDGYTF